These T cell receptor beta chains were read from a single sample in a study of cytomegalovirus exposure and HLA in healthy donors. Data came from immunoSEQ multiplex PCR; TCRdb stores just in-frame clones and leaves some out. The data contain 250,000 or so clones, roughly 89% of them singletons. The sequenced material came from PBMCs. The receptors here all came from a woman between 18 and 30 years old in good health and CMV-seronegative. CDR3s include the opening cysteine and the closing phenylalanine or tryptophan. A D gene is named only where the DNA matches it firmly. Clone sizes are given selectively: once, few, many, or a class where the clone is expanded.

TRBJ2-5 TRBV28 - - TGTGCCAGCACCTCCGCAGGGGCTGCGGAAGAGACCCAGTACTTC CASTSAGAAEETQYF
TRBJ2-5 TRBV7-2 - TRBD1 TGTGCCAGCAGCCTACAGACAGGGTGGGAAGAGACCCAGTACTTC CASSLQTGWEETQYF
TRBJ2-1 TRBV7-2 - - TGTGCCAGCAGCTTAGTTTCAGGTGAGCAGTTCTTC CASSLVSGEQFF
TRBJ2-2 TRBV15 - TRBD1 TGTGCCACCAGCAGAGCCCCTATGGGACAGGGGAACACCGGGGAGCTGTTTTTT CATSRAPMGQGNTGELFF
TRBJ1-2 TRBV6-1 - - TGTGCCAGCAGTCAACAGGCCGGGGGCTATGGCTACACCTTC CASSQQAGGYGYTF
TRBJ1-5 TRBV29-1 - - TGCAGCCCGCGGGAAGGGAAGAGTAATCAGCCCCAGCATTTT CSPREGKSNQPQHF
TRBJ2-1 TRBV27 once - TGTGCCAGCAGTTTATCGTGGCTGTTCTCCTACAATGAGCAGTTCTTC CASSLSWLFSYNEQFF
TRBJ2-1 TRBV6-5 - TRBD1 TGTGCCAGCAGTTTAGGACAGGGGATTTACAATGAGCAGTTCTTC CASSLGQGIYNEQFF
TRBJ1-1 TRBV27 - - TGTGCCAGCAGTACCCCGGGGGGGAGGACTGAAGCTTTCTTT CASSTPGGRTEAFF
TRBJ1-2 TRBV5-1 - - TGCGCCAGCAGTTGGGACTCGGAAGCTAACTATGGCTACACCTTC CASSWDSEANYGYTF
TRBJ2-5 TRBV7-6 - TRBD1 TGTGCCAGCAGCGGGTACAGGGGGCGCTCAGCGGCCCAAGAGACCCAGTACTTC CASSGYRGRSAAQETQYF
TRBJ1-6 TRBV25-1 few - TGTGCCAGCAGTGAATCATCGAGCCCGTCACCCCTCCACTTT CASSESSSPSPLHF
TRBJ2-2 TRBV29-1 - - TGCAGCGTTGTGTCAGGGCGCACCGGGGAGCTGTTTTTT CSVVSGRTGELFF
TRBJ2-1 TRBV4-1 - TRBD2 TGCGCCAGCAGCCAACTGACTAGCGAATACAATGAGCAGTTCTTC CASSQLTSEYNEQFF
TRBJ2-3 TRBV27 - TRBD2 TGTGCCAGCGAAGGGTTGGGACTAGCGGGGGGCCGTTCCACAGATACGCAGTATTTT CASEGLGLAGGRSTDTQYF
TRBJ2-2 TRBV27 once - TGTGCCAGCAGTTTACCTGTCGGGGAGCTGTTTTTT CASSLPVGELFF